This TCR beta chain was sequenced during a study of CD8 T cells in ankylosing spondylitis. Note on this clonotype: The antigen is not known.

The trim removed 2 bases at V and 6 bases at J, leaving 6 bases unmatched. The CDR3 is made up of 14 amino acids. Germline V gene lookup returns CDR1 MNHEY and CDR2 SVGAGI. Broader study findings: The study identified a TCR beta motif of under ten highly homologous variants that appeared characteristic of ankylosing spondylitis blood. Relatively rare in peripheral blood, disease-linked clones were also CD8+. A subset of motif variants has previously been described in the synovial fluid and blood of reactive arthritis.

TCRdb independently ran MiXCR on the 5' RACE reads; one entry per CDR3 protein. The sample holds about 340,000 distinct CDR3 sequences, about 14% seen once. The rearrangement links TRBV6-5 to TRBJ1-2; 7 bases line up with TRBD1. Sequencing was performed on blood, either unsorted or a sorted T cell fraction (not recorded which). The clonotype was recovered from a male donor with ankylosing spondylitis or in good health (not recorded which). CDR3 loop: CASSYKEQGNGYTF. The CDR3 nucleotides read TGTGCCAGCAGTTACAAGGAACAGGGGAATGGCTACACCTTC.